Listed below are T cell receptor beta chains from one sample, sequenced in a study of cytomegalovirus exposure and HLA in healthy donors. Sequencing was performed with immunoSEQ multiplex PCR; in TCRdb, only in-frame clones are kept and a portion is missing. Among about 100,000 clones listed, approximately 86% were seen once. Specimen: PBMCs. The receptor set was obtained from a woman between 18 and 29 years old in good health and CMV-seronegative. Both conserved end residues are part of each CDR3. D genes are given only for firm matches. Size values are once, few and many counts, or a class for expanded clones, and some rows have none.

D gene | J gene | clone size | V gene | CDR3 DNA | CDR3 protein
TRBD1 | TRBJ2-1 | once | TRBV27 | TGTGCCAGTAAAACCGGGACAGGGTTGAAAGGGCAGTTCTTC | CASKTGTGLKGQFF
. | TRBJ1-4 | once | TRBV28 | TGTGCCAGCAGTTTAACGGTGGCAACTAATGAAAAACTGTTTTTT | CASSLTVATNEKLFF
. | TRBJ1-5 | . | TRBV5-6 | TGTGCCAGCAGCTTGGGAGGATTTAGCAATCAGCCCCAGCATTTT | CASSLGGFSNQPQHF
. | TRBJ2-2 | . | TRBV5-1 | TGCGCCAGCAGCTTTATTTGGGGGCAAGGGGAGCTGTTTTTT | CASSFIWGQGELFF
. | TRBJ2-2 | once | TRBV4-1 | TGCGCCAGCAGCCAATTTTACGGGGGAAACACCGGGGAGCTGTTTTTT | CASSQFYGGNTGELFF
TRBD2 | TRBJ2-3 | . | TRBV2 | TGTGCCAGCAGTGAGGCGGGGGGCGTCACAGATACGCAGTATTTT | CASSEAGGVTDTQYF
. | TRBJ2-5 | medium-sized | TRBV25-1 | TGTGCCAGCAGTGAGGCGGGGTCGCAAGAGACCCAGTACTTC | CASSEAGSQETQYF
. | TRBJ2-1 | . | TRBV7-3 | TGTGCCAGCAGCTTGACATCCTACAATGAGCAGTTCTTC | CASSLTSYNEQFF
TRBD1 | TRBJ2-7 | . | TRBV30 | TGTGCCTGGAGTGGCCGACAGGGAAACTACGAGCAGTACTTC | CAWSGRQGNYEQYF
TRBD1 | TRBJ1-2 | . | TRBV11-2 | TGTGCCAGCAGCTTAGATCCAACAGGGGGCTATGGCTACACCTTC | CASSLDPTGGYGYTF
TRBD1 | TRBJ2-1 | . | TRBV7-9 | TGTGCCAGCAGCTTAGGACAGGGCAATGAGCAGTTCTTC | CASSLGQGNEQFF
. | TRBJ1-2 | . | TRBV14 | TGTGCCAGCAGCCAAGATCAGGGACAAGGAGGCTACACCTTC | CASSQDQGQGGYTF
TRBD1 | TRBJ1-3 | . | TRBV2 | TGTGCCAGCAGAGCCCCAGGGGGCGGAAACACCATATATTTT | CASRAPGGGNTIYF
. | TRBJ2-3 | . | TRBV29-1 | TGCAGCGTTGCAGAGTCTCGGGGGAAGATAGATCTGTCAGATACGCAGTATTTT | CSVAESRGKIDLSDTQYF
TRBD1 | TRBJ2-1 | . | TRBV10-3 | TGTGCCATCAGTTTTGGACAGGCCTACAATGAGCAGTTCTTC | CAISFGQAYNEQFF
. | TRBJ1-1 | . | TRBV5-6 | TGTGCCAGCAGCTGGTGGGGGGAGAACACTGAAGCTTTCTTT | CASSWWGENTEAFF
TRBD1 | TRBJ1-1 | . | TRBV2 | TGTGCCAGCAGTGAAGGGGACAGGGAGATTACTGAAGCTTTCTTT | CASSEGDREITEAFF
. | TRBJ2-5 | . | TRBV2 | TGTGCCAGCAGTGAAGCGCGGAGGGGGGGAGAAGAGACCCAGTACTTC | CASSEARRGGEETQYF
. | TRBJ2-7 | . | TRBV18 | TGTGCCAGCTCACCTACCGGGACTCGTGCCTGGGCCGAGCAGTACTTC | CASSPTGTRAWAEQYF
. | TRBJ2-2 | . | TRBV4-1 | TGCGCCAGCAGCCAACCCGGGACAACGAACACCGGGGAGCTGTTTTTT | CASSQPGTTNTGELFF
TRBD1 | TRBJ2-2 | . | TRBV27 | TGTGCCAGCAGTTTACTTGACAGGGATGACGGGGAGCTGTTTTTT | CASSLLDRDDGELFF
. | TRBJ1-2 | . | TRBV7-8 | TGTGCCAGCAGCCAGGGAGGGGTCTATGGCTACACCTTC | CASSQGGVYGYTF
. | TRBJ1-2 | once | TRBV29-1 | TGCAGCGTTGCAGCCGGGGGAAACTTC | CSVAAGGNF
TRBD2 | TRBJ2-7 | . | TRBV13 | TGTGCCAGCAGCCTCTACGGGGGGGACTACGAGCAGTACTTC | CASSLYGGDYEQYF
. | TRBJ1-5 | . | TRBV28 | TGTGCCAGCAGTTTCAGGGGTGGTCAGCCCCAGCATTTT | CASSFRGGQPQHF
. | TRBJ1-1 | once | TRBV4-1 | TGCGCCAGCAGCCTTGCCAGGGGGAACACTGAAGCTTTCTTT | CASSLARGNTEAFF
TRBD1 | TRBJ1-1 | . | TRBV11-2 | TGTGCCAGCAGCTTAGGTAGCCGACAGGGTGTTAGAGCTTTCTTT | CASSLGSRQGVRAFF
. | TRBJ1-6 | . | TRBV27 | TGTGCCAGCAGTGCCCTACAGGGTTGGAATTCACCCCTCCACTTT | CASSALQGWNSPLHF